A single sample is the source of the 25 T cell receptor beta chains below, sequenced in a study of blood T cell repertoires in COVID-19. Profiled with immunoSEQ multiplex PCR; TCRdb holds only in-frame clones, not every one. The sample has roughly 240,000 clones, roughly 80% seen once. The sequencing input was peripheral blood. Receptors were obtained from a woman in her 70s with acute or convalescent COVID-19.

V is TRBV6-5 and J is TRBJ1-4; D possibly corresponds to TRBD1 (5 bases). The CDR3 extends over 14 amino acids. CDR1 is MNHEY, CDR2 SVGAGI, per germline. The V end was cut by 4 bases, the J end by 2 bases, with 8 bases between. CDR3 nucleotides: TGTGCCAGCAGTTCAGGGAGGACTAATGAAAAACTGTTTTTT. Translating gives CASSSGRTNEKLFF.

This clone was seen once. The CDR3 nucleotides read TGTGCCAGCAGTGATGGCTCTAGCGGGGGCCTCCAAGAGACCCAGTACTTC. This translates into CASSDGSSGGLQETQYF. This chain joins TRBV6-1 and TRBJ2-5, with 10 nucleotides matching TRBD2. The CDR3 is 17 residues long. V was clipped by 3 bases and J by 1 base; unmatched bases: 8. The germline gives CDR1 MNHNS, CDR2 SASEGT.

The chain carries TRBV7-2 and TRBJ2-7; D may be TRBD2 (5 bases). Germline assignment: CDR1 SGHTA and CDR2 FQGNSA. The CDR3 covers 15 residues. V was clipped by 0 bases and J by 2 bases, with 11 bases between them. The CDR3 loop reads CASSLAADSPYEQYF. The CDR3 DNA is TGTGCCAGCAGCTTAGCTGCGGACTCCCCCTACGAGCAGTACTTC. Full variable domain (remainder filled in from reference TRBV7-2 and TRBJ2-7): GAGVSQSPSNKVTEKGKDVELRCDPISGHTALYWYRQSLGQGLEFLIYFQGNSAPDKSGLPSDRFSAERTGGSVSTLTIQRTQQEDSAVYLCASSLAADSPYEQYFGPGTRLTVT.

The rearrangement joins TRBV5-4 to TRBJ2-3; 10 bases fit TRBD2. There are 17 residues in the CDR3. The V gene end was trimmed by 1 base and the J gene end by 5 bases; junction bases not matched to a gene: 10. Germline V gene sequence: CDR1 SGHNT, CDR2 YYREEE (reference sequence). The CDR3 DNA is TGTGCCAGCAGCTTGTTGAGCGGGGGGGCCGAGGGAGATACGCAGTATTTT. This translates into CASSLLSGGAEGDTQYF.

The chain employs TRBV5-8 and TRBJ2-3; TRBD2 matches at 8 bases. The CDR3 length is 17 residues. V lost 7 bases to trimming and J lost 8 bases; unmatched junction nucleotides: 21. CDR1 SGHTS and CDR2 YDEGEE come from the germline V gene. The CDR3, as DNA: TGTGCCAGCCGACCAACGATAGCGGGGTTCCTTCTTTTTACGCAGTATTTT. Translated: CASRPTIAGFLLFTQYF.

The rearrangement uses TRBV6-2 or TRBV6-3 and TRBJ1-2; maybe TRBD1 (5 bases). The CDR3 runs to 15 residues. Germline V gene data show CDR1 as MNHEY and CDR2 as SVGEGT. Between the trimmed V and J ends, which lost 6 bases and 0 bases, there was a span of 14 bases. In DNA form, the CDR3 reads TGTGCCAGCAGCCGGGACGCGGGAGCTAACTATGGCTACACCTTC. This sequence encodes CASSRDAGANYGYTF.

V is TRBV30 and J is TRBJ1-3, with D tentatively TRBD1 (6 bases). Germline-derived CDR1 and CDR2 are GTSNPN and SVGIG (reference sequence). The CDR3 extends over 12 amino acids. V was shortened by 5 bases and J by 2 bases, with 7 bases between the two germline ends. CDR3 region: CAWYRAGNTIYF. Here the CDR3 DNA reads TGTGCCTGGTACAGGGCTGGAAACACCATATATTTT.

V is TRBV5-1 and J is TRBJ2-5; TRBD1 aligns across 9 bases. CDR3 length equals 14 residues. V dropped 3 bases and J dropped 2; count of bases not matched to a gene: 2. Germline CDR1 and CDR2: SGHRS and YFSETQ. The CDR3 here is CASSWTGEQETQYF. The CDR3, as DNA: TGCGCCAGCAGCTGGACAGGGGAACAAGAGACCCAGTACTTC.

The rearrangement links TRBV10-3 to TRBJ1-1; D unresolved. This CDR3 spans 14 amino acids. Germline-derived CDR1 and CDR2 are ENHRY and SYGVKD. Trimming removed 3 bases from V and 1 base from J, with 9 bases in between. The CDR3 protein is CAISDNPGNTEAFF. The CDR3 nucleotides read TGTGCCATCAGTGACAACCCAGGGAACACTGAAGCTTTCTTT.

This chain joins TRBV4-3 and TRBJ2-3; 8 bases are shared with TRBD2. CDR1 LGHNA and CDR2 YSLEER come from the germline V gene. The CDR3 covers 18 residues. Unmatched junction bases numbered 12, after V lost 2 bases and J lost 2 bases. In nucleotides, the CDR3 is TGCGCCAGCAGCCAACTGTCCGTAATGCGGGGGGACACAGATACGCAGTATTTT. Translation: CASSQLSVMRGDTDTQYF.

The chain uses TRBV9 and TRBJ2-1; 7 bases align to TRBD2. This CDR3 spans 16 amino acids. Germline lookup yields CDR1 SGDLS and CDR2 YYNGEE. The J segment lost 7 bases and the V segment lost 4 bases, leaving 14 bases of the junction unmatched. The CDR3: CASSRTAGVWENEQFF. For the CDR3, the DNA is TGTGCCAGCAGCCGAACGGCGGGGGTGTGGGAGAATGAGCAGTTCTTC.

The rearrangement uses TRBV5-1 and TRBJ2-7, with 10 bases fitting TRBD2. Germline assignment: CDR1 SGHRS and CDR2 YFSETQ. The CDR3 runs to 15 residues. V dropped 0 bases and J dropped 0; count of bases not matched to a gene: 0. The CDR3 nucleotides read TGCGCCAGCAGCTTGGGACTAGCGGGCTCCTACGAGCAGTACTTC. As protein: CASSLGLAGSYEQYF.

V usage is TRBV4-1 and J usage is TRBJ2-2; the match to TRBD2 covers 10 bases. The germline gives CDR1 MGHRA, CDR2 YSYEKL. This CDR3 contains 15 residues. Losses at the gene ends were 5 bases for V and 6 bases for J; bases not matched to a gene: 6. The CDR3 loop reads CASSYLAGVAGELFF. CDR3 nucleotide sequence: TGCGCCAGCAGCTATCTAGCGGGGGTAGCCGGGGAGCTGTTTTTT.

There are a few counts of this clone. V gene TRBV6-6 combines with J gene TRBJ1-1, with 7 positions matching TRBD1. Per the germline V gene, CDR1 is MNHNY and CDR2 is SVGAGI (reference sequence). The CDR3 has 15 residues. After removal of 8 bases from V and 7 bases from J, the junction contained 16 bases not matched to a gene. CDR3 DNA sequence: TGTGCCAGCTACCTAGGGGGCGCGTTGGGTGGTGAAGCTTTCTTT. Its translation is CASYLGGALGGEAFF.

About this clone: The identical CDR3 is also encoded by other nucleotide sequences in the sample. V and J are TRBV7-2 and TRBJ2-7; 7 bases line up with TRBD1. The CDR3 is made up of 13 amino acids. The trim removed 5 bases at V and 3 bases at J, leaving 4 bases unmatched. In germline, CDR1 is SGHTA, CDR2 FQGNSA. The CDR3 here is CASSPGGSYEQYF. The CDR3 bases are TGTGCCAGCAGCCCAGGGGGAAGCTACGAGCAGTACTTC.

The V and J genes are TRBV4-3 and TRBJ2-5, with 7 bases identical to TRBD1. The length of the CDR3 is 14 residues. With 1 base clipped from V and 4 bases from J, the junction kept 3 bases outside the gene matches. The germline gives CDR1 LGHNA, CDR2 YSLEER. The CDR3 sequence: CASSQGQGRETQYF. In nucleotides, the CDR3 is TGCGCCAGCAGCCAAGGACAGGGAAGAGAGACCCAGTACTTC.

The rearrangement uses TRBV28 and TRBJ2-3, with 8 bases that match TRBD1. V was clipped by 3 bases and J by 4 bases; unmatched bases: 3. CDR1 is MDHEN and CDR2 is SYDVKM in the germline V gene. The CDR3 covers 14 residues. CDR3 protein: CASSFRGLSDTQYF. CDR3 bases: TGTGCCAGCAGTTTCAGGGGGCTCTCAGATACGCAGTATTTT.

The CDR3, as DNA: TGTGCCAGCAGCCCAACTAGCGGGGGCCCGGCAGGGACCCAGTACTTC. This sequence encodes CASSPTSGGPAGTQYF. The rearrangement uses TRBV7-2 and TRBJ2-5; 11 bases align to TRBD2. Trimming removed 5 bases from V and 7 bases from J; junction bases left unmatched: 12. This CDR3 has 16 residues. Looked up from germline, CDR1 is SGHTA and CDR2 is FQGNSA.

V gene TRBV28 combines with J gene TRBJ1-4; 8 positions match TRBD1. CDR1 is MDHEN and CDR2 is SYDVKM in the germline V gene. V was pared by 6 bases and J by 7 bases, with 10 bases of the junction left unmatched. The CDR3 is 15 amino acids. CDR3 region: CASRPPGGGGEKLFF. In nucleotides, the CDR3 is TGTGCCAGCAGACCCCCAGGGGGCGGCGGTGAAAAACTGTTTTTT.

The chain carries TRBV19 and TRBJ2-7; 10 positions match TRBD2. Germline V gene sequence: CDR1 LNHDA, CDR2 SQIVND (reference sequence). V shed 1 base, J shed 5 bases, and the junction held 8 bases outside the gene matches. The CDR3 loop spans 16 amino acids. In DNA form, the CDR3 reads TGTGCCAGTAGTATAGGCCTGGGACTAGCGAGCCACGAGCAGTACTTC. Amino acid sequence: CASSIGLGLASHEQYF.

CDR3 loop: CASSAGGGNQPQHF. CDR3 nucleotides: TGTGCCAGCAGCGCAGGGGGCGGCAATCAGCCCCAGCATTTT. The gene calls are TRBV7-2 and TRBJ1-5; 8 nucleotides align to TRBD1. Germline loops: CDR1 SGHTA, CDR2 FQGNSA. The CDR3 has 14 amino acids. V lost 5 bases and J lost 2; bases outside the gene matches: 2.

The chain uses TRBV30 and TRBJ2-3; TRBD1 is a possible D gene (6 bases). V was trimmed by 0 bases and J by 0 bases, leaving 10 bases between them. The germline V gene encodes CDR1 GTSNPN and CDR2 SVGIG (reference sequence). CDR3 length: 15 residues. In nucleotides, the CDR3 is TGTGCCTGGAGTGTAGAGGGGACAAGCACAGATACGCAGTATTTT. Its translation is CAWSVEGTSTDTQYF. Combining the CDR3 with reference TRBV30 and TRBJ2-3 gives the whole variable domain SQTIHQWPATLVQPVGSPLSLECTVEGTSNPNLYWYRQAAGRGLQLLFYSVGIGQISSEVPQNLSASRPQDRQFILSSKKLLLSDSGFYLCAWSVEGTSTDTQYFGPGTRLTVL.

A few counts support this clone. The rearrangement links TRBV7-9 to TRBJ1-2, with D unresolved. The germline V gene has CDR1 SEHNR and CDR2 FQNEAQ (reference sequence). CDR3 length: 14 residues. The V and J ends lost 1 base and 4 bases respectively, with 10 bases between them. The CDR3 region has the DNA TGTGCCAGCAGCTTAGGAATGAGGGCCTATGGCTACACCTTC. Translated, it gives CASSLGMRAYGYTF.

V is TRBV4-2 and J is TRBJ2-3, with a weak D call TRBD1 (5 bases). The CDR3 is 15 residues long. CDR1 is LGHNA and CDR2 is YNFKEQ in the germline V gene. V was clipped by 0 bases and J by 4 bases, with 11 bases between them. The CDR3 reads CASSQDPAGSDTQYF. CDR3 coding DNA: TGTGCCAGCAGCCAAGATCCCGCAGGGTCAGATACGCAGTATTTT.

The chain is built from TRBV11-3 and TRBJ2-2; D gene unclear. CDR1 SGHNT and CDR2 YENEEA come from the germline V gene. The germline V and J ends were trimmed by 3 bases and 4 bases, with 6 bases remaining between them. The CDR3 contains 13 residues. In nucleotides, the CDR3 is TGTGCCAGCAGCTTTACGGGCACCGGGGAGCTGTTTTTT. Translation gives CASSFTGTGELFF.